The 14 T cell receptor beta chains below all came from one sample that was sequenced in a study of cytomegalovirus exposure and HLA in healthy donors. Using immunoSEQ multiplex PCR, the repertoire was profiled, and TCRdb retains in-frame clones only, with some absent. The top ten hold 1.4% of the sample, which has fewer than 130,000 clones, around nine tenths seen once. Sequencing was performed on PBMCs. All receptors come from a woman aged 25 to 45 in good health and CMV-seropositive.

This chain uses TRBV9 with TRBJ2-3, with TRBD2 identical over 15 bases. Germline V gives CDR1 SGDLS, CDR2 YYNGEE. The CDR3 has 20 residues. V was pared by 0 bases and J by 2 bases, with 10 bases of the junction left unmatched. The CDR3 is CASSVGGAGTSGRTTDTQYF. Written as DNA, the CDR3 is TGTGCCAGCAGCGTAGGAGGGGCCGGGACTAGCGGGAGGACCACAGATACGCAGTATTTT.

The CDR3 region has the DNA TGTGCCAGCAGTGAAGGGGAGGAAACCGGGGAGCTGTTTTTT. It specifies CASSEGEETGELFF. This chain connects TRBV6-4 to TRBJ2-2; maybe TRBD2 (6 bases). The CDR3 length is 14 residues. The V end was cut by 3 bases, the J end by 5 bases, with 10 bases between. Germline V gene data show CDR1 as MRHNA and CDR2 as SNTAGT.

The chain joins TRBV6-7 to TRBJ2-1, with D hard to call. TRBV6-7 is recorded as an ORF, its role being uncertain. The CDR3 is 9 residues long. CDR3 in amino acids: CGPYNEQFF. The CDR3 DNA reads as TGTGGGCCATACAATGAGCAGTTCTTC.

The chain is built from TRBV7-8 and TRBJ2-1; D is perhaps TRBD2 (7 bases). Trimming took 5 bases from V and 4 from J, leaving 18 bases between them. Germline values: CDR1 SGHVS, CDR2 FQNEAQ. This CDR3 has 16 amino acids. This CDR3 reads CASSPRGGETYNEQFF. CDR3 nucleotides: TGTGCCAGCAGCCCGCGAGGGGGGGAAACTTACAATGAGCAGTTCTTC.

This chain uses TRBV2 with TRBJ1-1; 9 bases agree with TRBD1. This CDR3 spans 13 amino acids. Trimming took 9 bases from V and 1 from J; bases not matched to a gene: 3. Germline V gene sequence: CDR1 SNHLY, CDR2 FYNNEI. CDR3 bases: TGTGCCAGAAAGACAGGGGGGAACACTGAAGCTTTCTTT. This encodes CARKTGGNTEAFF.

CDR3: CASSLVAAIYEQYF. As DNA, the CDR3 is TGTGCCAGCAGCTTGGTAGCAGCGATCTACGAGCAGTACTTC. The chain couples TRBV5-6 to TRBJ2-7; D is undetermined. In germline, CDR1 is SGHDT, CDR2 YYEEEE. The CDR3 spans 14 residues. V was clipped by 0 bases and J by 3 bases, with 10 bases between them.

The genes are TRBV5-1 and TRBJ2-3, with 12 bases identical to TRBD1. Germline CDR1 SGHRS, CDR2 YFSETQ. CDR3 length: 16 amino acids. V was pared by 0 bases and J by 5 bases, with 4 bases of the junction left unmatched. This chain's CDR3 is CASSLGGTGGVDTQYF. CDR3 in DNA: TGCGCCAGCAGCTTGGGCGGGACAGGGGGCGTAGATACGCAGTATTTT. The complete variable domain, with remaining parts taken from reference TRBV5-1 and TRBJ2-3, reads KAGVTQTPRYLIKTRGQQVTLSCSPISGHRSVSWYQQTPGQGLQFLFEYFSETQRNKGNFPGRFSGRQFSNSRSEMNVSTLELGDSALYLCASSLGGTGGVDTQYFGPGTRLTVL.

The chain carries TRBV4-2 and TRBJ1-6; D call uncertain. From germline, CDR1 is LGHNA and CDR2 YNFKEQ. Trimming left V 0 bases short and J 9 bases short, with 6 bases between. The CDR3 extends over 13 amino acids. The DNA of the CDR3 is TGTGCCAGCAGCCAAGACGCGGGTTCACCCCTCCACTTT. It yields the protein CASSQDAGSPLHF.

This sequence joins TRBV19 and TRBJ2-2; 10 positions match TRBD1. Trimming cost V 11 bases and J 3 bases; bases outside gene matches: 9. The V gene's germline CDR1 is LNHDA and CDR2 SQIVND (reference sequence). This CDR3 contains 15 residues. This CDR3 is CAVQGGTGDTGELFF. The CDR3 region has the DNA TGTGCCGTCCAGGGGGGGACAGGGGACACCGGGGAGCTGTTTTTT.

J is TRBJ2-3 and V is TRBV6-5, with D possibly TRBD2 on 6 matching bases. The V end was cut by 8 bases, the J end by 6 bases, with 15 bases between. CDR3 length: 13 residues. The germline V gene encodes CDR1 MNHEY and CDR2 SVGAGI. For the CDR3, the DNA is TGTGCCAGCCAAAATCGGGAGTGGGATACGCAGTATTTT. The encoded protein is CASQNREWDTQYF.

The chain recombines TRBV27 with TRBJ1-2; 7 nucleotides align to TRBD1. CDR1 is MNHEY and CDR2 is SMNVEV in the germline V gene (reference sequence). The J segment lost 8 bases and the V segment lost 3 bases, leaving 6 bases of the junction unmatched. The CDR3 has 13 residues. The CDR3 loop is CASSLKGAKGYTF. CDR3 bases: TGTGCCAGCAGTTTGAAGGGGGCCAAAGGCTACACCTTC.

The chain uses TRBV9 and TRBJ2-7, with a tentative D call TRBD2 (6 bases). Trimming cost V 3 bases and J 2 bases, with 12 bases left between them. This CDR3 has 14 amino acids. Germline assignment: CDR1 SGDLS and CDR2 YYNGEE. Written as DNA, the CDR3 is TGTGCCAGCAGCGCCGGACTAACCGCCTACGAGCAGTACTTC. It yields the protein CASSAGLTAYEQYF.

The V gene is TRBV5-6, the J gene TRBJ2-5; 9 bases map to TRBD2. Trimming took 4 bases from V and 14 from J; bases not matched to a gene: 9. CDR3 length: 12 amino acids. The germline gives CDR1 SGHDT, CDR2 YYEEEE. The CDR3 reads CASSMGRGLAYF. The CDR3 coding sequence is TGTGCCAGCAGCATGGGCCGGGGACTAGCTTACTTC.

V is TRBV30 and J is TRBJ1-3; D gene unclear. Looked up from germline, CDR1 is GTSNPN and CDR2 is SVGIG (reference sequence). Trimming took 5 bases from V and 0 from J, leaving 5 bases between them. This CDR3 spans 12 amino acids. CDR3 residues: CAWGSSGNTIYF. In nucleotides, the CDR3 is TGTGCCTGGGGGAGCTCTGGAAACACCATATATTTT.